What follows are 28 T cell receptor beta chains derived from one specimen sequenced in a study of blood T cell repertoires in COVID-19. Sequencing used immunoSEQ multiplex PCR; TCRdb keeps in-frame clones, though not all of them. The sample has 65,000 to 85,000 clones, around 86% seen once; the top ten hold around 9.9%. The specimen was peripheral blood. These receptors came from a woman younger than 30 with acute or convalescent COVID-19.

This clone appeared many times. The rearrangement joins TRBV5-6 to TRBJ1-4, with TRBD1 matching over 7 bases. The germline V gene has CDR1 SGHDT and CDR2 YYEEEE. Trimming cost V 3 bases and J 12 bases; bases outside gene matches: 11. The CDR3 contains 14 residues. The CDR3, as DNA: TGTGCCAGCAGCTACTACAGGGGAGTCGGCGAACTGTTTTTT. Its protein product is CASSYYRGVGELFF.

This chain joins TRBV5-1 and TRBJ1-1; 7 nucleotides line up with TRBD1. CDR1 and CDR2 (germline): SGHRS, YFSETQ. This CDR3 comprises 14 residues. The V and J ends lost 0 bases and 2 bases, in that order; junction bases with no gene match: 1. The CDR3 loop is CASSLGTGNTEAFF. The CDR3 nucleotides read TGCGCCAGCAGCTTGGGGACAGGAAACACTGAAGCTTTCTTT.

The chain carries TRBV29-1 and TRBJ2-7, with D maybe TRBD1 (5 bases). The CDR3 covers 13 residues. Trimming took off 6 bases at V and 0 bases at J, with 12 bases between the two ends. Germline-derived CDR1 and CDR2 are SQVTM and ANQGSEA. CDR3 coding DNA: TGCAGCGTCGTTCAGGACAACTCCTACGAGCAGTACTTC. Its translation: CSVVQDNSYEQYF.

The CDR3 sequence: CAWSALPSGTYNEQFF. Written as DNA, the CDR3 is TGTGCCTGGAGTGCTCTACCGAGCGGGACTTACAATGAGCAGTTCTTC. The chain uses TRBV30 and TRBJ2-1; 7 positions agree with TRBD2. Germline-derived CDR1 and CDR2 are GTSNPN and SVGIG (reference sequence). V dropped 1 base and J dropped 4; count of bases not matched to a gene: 10. The CDR3 runs to 16 residues.

The V and J genes are TRBV15 and TRBJ2-3, with 15 bases fitting TRBD2. This CDR3 contains 16 residues. Trimming took 3 bases from V and 7 from J; bases not matched to a gene: 5. The germline CDR1 and CDR2 sequences are LNHNV and YYDKDF (reference sequence). CDR3 amino acids: CATSRGLAGGSYTQYF. The CDR3 DNA reads TGTGCCACCAGCAGGGGACTAGCGGGGGGCAGCTATACGCAGTATTTT.

The chain is built from TRBV7-2 and TRBJ2-1; D is unclear. This CDR3 has 13 residues. Trimming left V 2 bases short and J 2 bases short, with 4 bases between. The germline V gene has CDR1 SGHTA and CDR2 FQGNSA. CDR3 sequence: CASSLQAYNEQFF. Here the CDR3 DNA reads TGTGCCAGCAGCTTACAGGCCTACAATGAGCAGTTCTTC.

The CDR3 spells CASSQDRQGASYTF. CDR3 DNA sequence: TGTGCCAGCAGCCAAGATCGGCAGGGGGCGAGCTACACCTTC. J is TRBJ1-2 and V is TRBV3-1 (or the pseudogene TRBV3-2), with 8 bases aligning to TRBD1. Germline CDR1 LGHDT, CDR2 YNNKEL (reference sequence). This CDR3 region has 14 residues. After removal of 0 bases from V and 9 bases from J, the junction contained 6 bases not matched to a gene.

This chain links TRBV5-3 with TRBJ1-3; tentative D call: TRBD1 (5 bases). TRBV5-3 is an ORF; its function is uncertain. This CDR3 has 14 residues. Trimming removed 4 bases at V and 0 bases at J, with 8 bases between. In nucleotides, the CDR3 is TGTGCCAGAAGCAGGGGCCTCTCTGGAAACACCATATATTTT. Its protein product is CARSRGLSGNTIYF.

The chain links TRBV5-6 to TRBJ2-3; a weak D match, TRBD2 (5 bases). The CDR3 consists of 16 residues. V lost 3 bases and J 0 bases, leaving 14 bases between the germline ends. Germline V gene lookup returns CDR1 SGHDT and CDR2 YYEEEE. The CDR3 DNA is TGTGCCAGCAGCTCAGCCTCTAGCAGAAGCACAGATACGCAGTATTTT. Translated: CASSSASSRSTDTQYF. Full variable domain (missing parts from reference TRBV5-6 and TRBJ2-3): DAGVTQSPTHLIKTRGQQVTLRCSPKSGHDTVSWYQQALGQGPQFIFQYYEEEERQRGNFPDRFSGHQFPNYSSELNVNALLLGDSALYLCASSSASSRSTDTQYFGPGTRLTVL.

The rearrangement uses TRBV4-1 and TRBJ1-3; D gene ambiguous. V gave up 0 bases and J gave up 1 base, with 4 bases separating them. CDR1 is MGHRA, CDR2 YSYEKL, per germline. The CDR3 is 14 amino acids. The CDR3 nucleotides read TGCGCCAGCAGCCAAGACTTATCTGGAAACACCATATATTTT. The encoded protein is CASSQDLSGNTIYF.

The chain carries TRBV6-2 or TRBV6-3 and TRBJ2-1, with 9 bases fitting TRBD2. The J segment lost 7 bases and the V segment lost 5 bases, leaving 6 bases of the junction unmatched. Per germline, CDR1 MNHEY and CDR2 SVGEGT. The CDR3 is made up of 14 amino acids. The DNA of the CDR3 is TGTGCCAGCAGTAGGACTAGCGTTGAGAATGAGCAGTTCTTC. Translated, it gives CASSRTSVENEQFF.

The chain carries TRBV6-5 and TRBJ1-5; D unclear. The CDR3 loop spans 13 amino acids. Per the germline V gene, CDR1 is MNHEY and CDR2 is SVGAGI. Trimming left V 7 bases short and J 6 bases short, with 13 bases between. CDR3 coding DNA: TGTGCCAGCATGGCAACAGCAGGTCAGCCCCAGCATTTT. This translates into CASMATAGQPQHF.

The V call is TRBV24-1, the J call TRBJ1-4; no definite D call. The germline CDR1 and CDR2 sequences are KGHDR and SFDVKD. Trimming pared 9 bases from V and 7 bases from J, leaving 11 bases between. The CDR3 runs to 12 residues. The CDR3 reads CATALWAEKLFF. CDR3 in DNA: TGTGCCACCGCTTTGTGGGCTGAAAAACTGTTTTTT.

The CDR3 protein is CASSIEGQGTYNEQFF. The CDR3 DNA follows: TGTGCCAGTAGTATAGAGGGACAGGGAACCTACAATGAGCAGTTCTTC. The J gene is TRBJ2-1, the V gene TRBV19, with TRBD1 matching over 9 bases. CDR3 size: 16 residues. In germline, CDR1 is LNHDA, CDR2 SQIVND (reference sequence). Unmatched junction bases numbered 2, after V lost 0 bases and J lost 2 bases.

The chain has TRBV2 and TRBJ1-1, with D possibly matching TRBD1 (6 bases). This CDR3 is 13 amino acids long. The V end lost 5 bases, the J end lost 5 bases, and 12 bases lay between the germline ends. Germline CDR1 reads SNHLY; CDR2 reads FYNNEI. CDR3 in DNA: TGTGCCAGCAGTCCCGACAGGTGGACTGAAGCTTTCTTT. Its translation is CASSPDRWTEAFF.

In its sample, this clone was seen once. V and J are TRBV15 and TRBJ2-6; 7 bases fit TRBD1. V was pared by 8 bases and J by 4 bases, with 11 bases of the junction left unmatched. This CDR3 is 16 amino acids long. Germline lookup yields CDR1 LNHNV and CDR2 YYDKDF (reference sequence). The CDR3 is CATPTDRSKGANVLTF. DNA of the CDR3: TGTGCCACCCCAACGGACAGGTCGAAAGGGGCCAACGTCCTGACTTTC.

This clone was recorded only once. The chain is built from TRBV18 and TRBJ2-3, with TRBD1 matching 7 bases. Germline CDR1 reads KGHSH; CDR2 reads LQKENI. CDR3 size: 14 residues. The junction had 2 bases not matched to a gene; V was cut back by 3 bases and J by 2 bases. CDR3 protein: CASSPGQVTDTQYF. The CDR3 region has the DNA TGTGCCAGCTCACCTGGACAGGTCACAGATACGCAGTATTTT.

Of note for this clone: Other DNA sequences from this sample encode an identical CDR3 as well. This rearrangement joins TRBV5-4 to TRBJ1-1; unclear D gene. Germline CDR1 SGHNT, CDR2 YYREEE (reference sequence). Trimming left V 0 bases short and J 3 bases short, with 9 bases between. The CDR3 spans 14 residues. CDR3 nucleotide sequence: TGTGCCAGCAGCTTGGGCGGAGCGGACACTGAAGCTTTCTTT. Its translation: CASSLGGADTEAFF.

This clone was found once. One junction end does not reproduce the germline sequence, and a read error may be involved. This chain joins TRBV15 and TRBJ2-1; D is possibly TRBD2 (6 bases). Germline values: CDR1 LNHNV, CDR2 YYDKDF (reference sequence). The CDR3 has 16 residues. The CDR3 loop reads CATRRGRGLSYNEQFF. The CDR3 DNA reads TGTGCCACCAGAAGAGGTCGGGGACTCTCCTACAATGAGCAGTTCTTC.

V gene TRBV7-8 combines with J gene TRBJ2-2; 9 nucleotides align to TRBD1. Germline lookup yields CDR1 SGHVS and CDR2 FQNEAQ. The J segment lost 6 bases and the V segment lost 2 bases, leaving 16 bases of the junction unmatched. The CDR3 has 19 amino acids. The CDR3 reads CASSLLSLTGGGRSGELFF. DNA of the CDR3: TGTGCCAGCAGCTTATTATCTTTGACAGGGGGTGGAAGGTCCGGGGAGCTGTTTTTT.

The table lists this clone with a few counts. The chain combines TRBV6-2 or TRBV6-3 with TRBJ2-1; 9 nucleotides align to TRBD2. After removal of 0 bases from V and 3 bases from J, the junction contained 6 bases not matched to a gene. The CDR3 extends over 17 amino acids. Germline values: CDR1 MNHEY, CDR2 SVGEGT. CDR3 in DNA: TGTGCCAGCAGTTACTCACCAATAGCGGGAGTCTACAATGAGCAGTTCTTC. This encodes CASSYSPIAGVYNEQFF.

The chain joins TRBV11-2 to TRBJ2-5; D is unclear. The CDR3 spans 18 residues. Germline V lookup: CDR1 SGHAT, CDR2 FQNNGV. V was cut by 1 base and J by 2 bases, with 20 bases left in between. CDR3 loop: CASSLASARPRPQETQYF. The CDR3 coding sequence is TGTGCCAGCAGCTTAGCGTCGGCGAGGCCGCGCCCACAAGAGACCCAGTACTTC.

The chain employs TRBV10-3 and TRBJ2-7; possible D gene TRBD2, 6 bases. The germline V gene has CDR1 ENHRY and CDR2 SYGVKD. The CDR3 is 16 amino acids. Trimming took 1 base from V and 1 from J, leaving 14 bases between them. The CDR3 reads CAISEFPGTGSYEQYF. The CDR3 coding sequence is TGTGCCATCAGTGAGTTCCCCGGGACTGGGTCCTACGAGCAGTACTTC.

This clone was detected once. The chain uses TRBV19 and TRBJ1-3; D unclear. The CDR3 covers 16 residues. The germline CDR1 and CDR2 sequences are LNHDA and SQIVND (reference sequence). Trimming left V 0 bases short and J 0 bases short, with 9 bases between. The CDR3 sequence is CASSIDETASGNTIYF. The CDR3 DNA sequence: TGTGCCAGTAGTATAGACGAAACAGCCTCTGGAAACACCATATATTTT.

The genes are TRBV5-1 and TRBJ2-7; 7 bases are shared with TRBD2. The CDR3 runs to 15 residues. Germline trimming cut 3 bases from V and 0 bases from J; bases unmatched to any gene: 6. CDR1 is SGHRS and CDR2 is YFSETQ in the germline V gene. DNA for the CDR3: TGCGCCAGCAGCTGGGAGGGACCAAGCTCCTACGAGCAGTACTTC. As protein: CASSWEGPSSYEQYF.

This sequence joins TRBV6-5 and TRBJ1-2, with 7 bases lining up with TRBD1. CDR1 is MNHEY and CDR2 is SVGAGI in the germline V gene. This CDR3 has 14 amino acids. Trimming at V came to 5 bases and at J to 1 base, leaving 4 bases not matched to a gene. The CDR3 here is CASSPGTDNYGYTF. The CDR3, as DNA: TGTGCCAGCAGTCCCGGGACAGATAACTATGGCTACACCTTC.

The rearrangement uses TRBV7-2 and TRBJ1-1; no reliable D call. The V end lost 1 base, the J end lost 0 bases, and 9 bases lay between the germline ends. This CDR3 has 15 residues. From germline, CDR1 is SGHTA and CDR2 FQGNSA. The CDR3 is CASSLETELNTEAFF. CDR3 bases: TGTGCCAGCAGCTTAGAAACAGAATTGAACACTGAAGCTTTCTTT.

The V and J genes are TRBV19 and TRBJ1-4; 8 nucleotides align to TRBD1. The CDR3 is 17 amino acids. Germline-derived CDR1 and CDR2 are LNHDA and SQIVND (reference sequence). With V trimmed by 6 bases and J by 7 bases, 16 bases remained unmatched. The CDR3 DNA sequence: TGTGCCAGTAGGAGGACAGGGAACCCAGTCGGAAGTGAAAAACTGTTTTTT. Protein: CASRRTGNPVGSEKLFF.